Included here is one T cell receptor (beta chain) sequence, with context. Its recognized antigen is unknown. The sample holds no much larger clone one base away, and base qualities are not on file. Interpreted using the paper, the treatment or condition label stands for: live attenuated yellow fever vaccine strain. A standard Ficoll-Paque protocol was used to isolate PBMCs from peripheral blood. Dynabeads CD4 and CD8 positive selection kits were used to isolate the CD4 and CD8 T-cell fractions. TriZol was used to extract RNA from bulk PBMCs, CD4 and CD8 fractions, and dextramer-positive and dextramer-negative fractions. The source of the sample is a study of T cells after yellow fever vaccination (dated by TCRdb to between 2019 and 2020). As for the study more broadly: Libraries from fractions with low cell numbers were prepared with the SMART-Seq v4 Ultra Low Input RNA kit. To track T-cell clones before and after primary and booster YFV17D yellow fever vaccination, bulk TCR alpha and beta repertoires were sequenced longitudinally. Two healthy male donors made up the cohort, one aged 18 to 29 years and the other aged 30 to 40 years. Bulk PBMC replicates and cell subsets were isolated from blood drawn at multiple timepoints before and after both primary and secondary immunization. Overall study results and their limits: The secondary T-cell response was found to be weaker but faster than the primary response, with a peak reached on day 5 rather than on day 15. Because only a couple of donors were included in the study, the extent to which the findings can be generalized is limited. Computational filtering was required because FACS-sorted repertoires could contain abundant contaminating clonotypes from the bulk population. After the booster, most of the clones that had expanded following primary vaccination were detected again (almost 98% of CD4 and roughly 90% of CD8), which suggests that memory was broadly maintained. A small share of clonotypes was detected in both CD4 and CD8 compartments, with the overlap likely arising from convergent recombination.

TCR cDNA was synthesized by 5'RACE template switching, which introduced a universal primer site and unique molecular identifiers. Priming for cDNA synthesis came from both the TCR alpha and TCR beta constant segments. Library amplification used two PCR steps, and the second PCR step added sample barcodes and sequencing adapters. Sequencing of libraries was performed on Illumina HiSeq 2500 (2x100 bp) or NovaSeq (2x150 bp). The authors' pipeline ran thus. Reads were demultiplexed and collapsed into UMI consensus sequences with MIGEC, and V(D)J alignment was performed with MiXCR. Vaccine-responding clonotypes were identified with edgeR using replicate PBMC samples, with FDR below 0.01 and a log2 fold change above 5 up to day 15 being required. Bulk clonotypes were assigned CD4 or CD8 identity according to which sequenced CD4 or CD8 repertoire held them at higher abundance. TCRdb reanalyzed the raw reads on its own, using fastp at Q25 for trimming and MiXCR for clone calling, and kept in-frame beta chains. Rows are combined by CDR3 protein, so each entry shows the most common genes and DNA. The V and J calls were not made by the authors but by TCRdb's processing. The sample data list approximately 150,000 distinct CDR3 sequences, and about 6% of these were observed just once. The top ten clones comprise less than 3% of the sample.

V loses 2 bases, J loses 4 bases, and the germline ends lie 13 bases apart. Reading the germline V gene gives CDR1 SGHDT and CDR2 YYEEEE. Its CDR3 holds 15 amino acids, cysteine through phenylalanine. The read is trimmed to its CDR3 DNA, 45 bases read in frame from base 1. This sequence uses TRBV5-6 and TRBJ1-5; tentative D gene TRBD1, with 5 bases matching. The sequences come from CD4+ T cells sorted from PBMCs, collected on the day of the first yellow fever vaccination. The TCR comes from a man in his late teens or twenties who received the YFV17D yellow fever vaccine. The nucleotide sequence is TGTGCCAGCAGCTTAGGGGACCGTCGGAATCAGCCCCAGCATTTT. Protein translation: CASSLGDRRNQPQHF.